This TCR beta chain was retrieved from a study of radiotherapy plus CTLA-4 blockade in lung cancer. About the study: Patients showed objective responses in under 20% of cases and disease control in just over 30%.

Each patient with chemo-refractory metastatic non-small-cell lung cancer was treated with focal radiation plus CTLA-4 blockade using ipilimumab. V gave up 5 bases and J gave up 6 bases; unmatched junction bases: 6. The CDR3 loop spans 15 amino acids. Germline V gene lookup returns CDR1 MDHEN and CDR2 SYDVKM. As concerns this clone: What it recognizes is unknown.

Study observations and caveats: Early blood T cell clone changes and increased post-radiation serum interferon-beta were reportedly the strongest response predictors. Tumor-derived TCR clones expanded in blood after radiotherapy plus ipilimumab.

Assay used: immunoSEQ multiplex PCR; TCRdb lists only in-frame clones, some missing. The repertoire holds about 98,000 clones, 75% to 85% seen once, with about 3.5% in the top ten. V is TRBV28 and J is TRBJ2-1, with TRBD2 matching over 11 bases. The sample in question was peripheral blood, obtained from a patient treated with radiotherapy plus ipilimumab. The clonotype originates from a human donor with non-small cell lung cancer who had a partial response to radiotherapy plus ipilimumab. CDR3 amino acids: CASSIAGGGGNEQFF. The CDR3 DNA follows: TGTGCCAGCAGTATAGCGGGAGGGGGGGGCAATGAGCAGTTCTTC.